These 21 T cell receptor beta chains were sequenced from one sample in a study of blood T cells in healthy people across ages. Using a J-beta primer mix together with a sample-barcoded 5' primer, a second PCR was run for 7 to 11 cycles. TCRdb re-called the 5' RACE reads with MiXCR, one entry per CDR3 protein. Here the sample spans fewer than 1.5 million distinct CDR3 sequences, about 40% being singletons. Sequencing used blood. The receptor set was obtained from a woman between 18 and 29 years old in good health.

This clonotype was recorded many times. The chain couples TRBV13 to TRBJ2-7; D is ambiguous. CDR1 and CDR2 (germline): PRHDT, FYEKMQ (reference sequence). Deletions cut 5 bases from V and 3 bases from J, with 14 bases between. The CDR3 is 14 residues long. Here the CDR3 reads CASSLMISHYEQYF. Written as DNA, the CDR3 is TGTGCCAGCAGCCTCATGATAAGTCACTACGAGCAGTACTTC.

The J gene is TRBJ2-5, the V gene TRBV20-1; 7 nucleotides match TRBD2. The DNA end is a closer match to TRBJ2-7, so the J assignment may be wrong. The CDR3 extends over 15 amino acids. Germline lookup yields CDR1 DFQATT and CDR2 SNEGSKA (reference sequence). As DNA, the CDR3 is TGCAGTGCCCGACTCCCTGCGGGGGTGAAATACGAGCAGTACTTC. This codes for CSARLPAGVKYEQYF.

This clonotype was seen only a few times. CDR3 loop: CASSFLAGGFSGANVLTF. CDR3 in DNA: TGTGCCAGCAGCTTCCTAGCGGGGGGGTTCTCTGGGGCCAACGTCCTGACTTTC. The rearrangement uses TRBV3-1 and TRBJ2-6; TRBD2 agrees at 12 bases. Germline trimming cut 5 bases from V and 0 bases from J; bases unmatched to any gene: 5. This CDR3 contains 18 residues. Germline-derived CDR1 and CDR2 are LGHDT and YNNKEL (reference sequence).

The chain has TRBV12-3 or TRBV12-4 and TRBJ2-3, with 8 bases fitting TRBD2. This CDR3 is built from 15 residues. Germline trimming cut 7 bases from V and 4 bases from J; bases unmatched to any gene: 10. The CDR3 sequence is CASNPSGLFADTQYF. The DNA of the CDR3 is TGTGCCAGCAACCCTAGCGGGCTCTTCGCAGATACGCAGTATTTT.

The V and J genes are TRBV7-2 and TRBJ1-6; no reliable D call. CDR3 length: 15 residues. The V gene lost 0 bases and the J gene lost 7 bases, with 10 bases spanning the gap. CDR1 and CDR2 from the germline V gene are SGHTA and FQGNSA. For the CDR3, the DNA is TGTGCCAGCAGCTTAGCGCCAGGCGGAAATTCACCCCTCCACTTT. It yields the protein CASSLAPGGNSPLHF.

In its sample, this clonotype was seen once. The rearrangement links TRBV12-3 or TRBV12-4 to TRBJ1-2; no clear D gene. This CDR3 comprises 14 residues. Trimming shortened V by 6 bases and J by 6 bases, and 17 bases separated the two germline ends. This CDR3 is CASSMQYNSNGYTF. DNA for the CDR3: TGTGCCAGCAGCATGCAATACAACAGCAATGGCTACACCTTC.

V gene TRBV6-4 combines with J gene TRBJ1-5; D might be TRBD1 (6 bases). CDR3 length: 14 amino acids. Germline assignment: CDR1 MRHNA and CDR2 SNTAGT. V lost 2 bases and J lost 7, with 12 bases in between. In DNA, the CDR3 is TGTGCCAGCAGTGACGAGGCAGGGGCACAGCCCCAGCATTTT. The encoded protein is CASSDEAGAQPQHF.

This clonotype was recorded a few times. This chain connects TRBV20-1 to TRBJ1-1; D gene ambiguous. The CDR3 covers 14 residues. Germline CDR1 reads DFQATT; CDR2 reads SNEGSKA (reference sequence). Deletions cut 0 bases from V and 1 base from J, with 9 bases between. CDR3 nucleotides: TGCAGTGCTAGAGATCCGGGCAGGAACACTGAAGCTTTCTTT. It encodes CSARDPGRNTEAFF.

The chain recombines TRBV3-1 with TRBJ1-2; TRBD1 aligns across 10 bases. The ends lost 4 bases at V and 8 bases at J; junction bases unmatched: 10. This CDR3 contains 15 residues. The V gene's germline CDR1 is LGHDT and CDR2 YNNKEL (reference sequence). The CDR3 spells CASSPSRDRGGGYTF. The DNA for the CDR3 is TGTGCCAGCAGCCCGAGTAGGGACAGGGGCGGCGGCTACACCTTC.

The chain is built from TRBV6-5 and TRBJ2-3; 11 bases are a match to TRBD2. This CDR3 comprises 17 residues. V was pared by 2 bases and J by 0 bases, with 4 bases of the junction left unmatched. Germline-derived CDR1 and CDR2 are MNHEY and SVGAGI. The chain's CDR3 is CASSYRGLAASTDTQYF. The CDR3 region has the DNA TGTGCCAGCAGTTACAGGGGACTAGCGGCTAGCACAGATACGCAGTATTTT.

V and J are TRBV11-3 and TRBJ2-5; 13 bases align to TRBD2. J gave up 0 bases and V 6 bases, and 7 bases lay outside the gene matches. In germline, CDR1 is SGHNT, CDR2 YENEEA. This CDR3 comprises 17 residues. The CDR3 sequence: CASSRLGTSGDQETQYF. The CDR3 DNA reads as TGTGCCAGCAGTCGACTGGGGACTAGCGGGGACCAAGAGACCCAGTACTTC.

This sequence joins TRBV14 and TRBJ2-1; no reliable D call. Trimming cost V 2 bases and J 8 bases, with 4 bases left between them. The CDR3 spans 11 residues. Per the germline V gene, CDR1 is SGHDN and CDR2 is FVKESK. Written as DNA, the CDR3 is TGTGCCAGCAGCCAAATTTATGAGCAGTTCTTC. Its translation: CASSQIYEQFF.

This clonotype was detected once. The chain employs TRBV9 and TRBJ2-4; the D gene is possibly TRBD2 (7 bases). The J call is in doubt because the DNA end fits TRBJ2-7 better. The CDR3 extends over 16 amino acids. Looked up from germline, CDR1 is SGDLS and CDR2 is YYNGEE. The CDR3 spells CASSAHPGGSSYEQYF. The CDR3 nucleotides are TGTGCCAGCAGCGCACACCCGGGGGGCAGTTCCTACGAGCAGTACTTC.

This chain links TRBV21-1 with TRBJ2-5; the D call in the table, TRBD1, was not verified against the DNA. TRBV21-1 is a documented pseudogene. CDR3 length: 18 amino acids. The CDR3 DNA is TGTGCCCAGCCGTCCGGTTGCAGGAGGGGCCCCTCGCAAGAGACCCAGTACTTC. Its translation is CAQPSGCRRGPSQETQYF.

This clonotype was counted only a few times. This chain joins TRBV20-1 and TRBJ1-2; D unresolved. Germline V gene data show CDR1 as DFQATT and CDR2 as SNEGSKA (reference sequence). This CDR3 is built from 15 residues. V shed 0 bases and J shed 5 bases, with 16 bases lying between them. CDR3 coding DNA: TGCAGTGCTAGAGATCTCATTGGCGGAACATATGGCTACACCTTC. As protein: CSARDLIGGTYGYTF.

The V and J genes are TRBV7-9 and TRBJ1-1, with TRBD1 as a possible D gene (6 bases). V lost 8 bases and J 0 bases, leaving 16 bases between the germline ends. Germline CDR1 and CDR2: SEHNR and FQNEAQ (reference sequence). The CDR3 covers 15 residues. The CDR3 DNA sequence: TGTGCCAGCGACTGGACTCGGGGGCTGAACACTGAAGCTTTCTTT. It codes for CASDWTRGLNTEAFF.

This clonotype was recorded a few times. The chain recombines TRBV29-1 with TRBJ2-1; 7 bases map to TRBD2. CDR1 is SQVTM, CDR2 ANQGSEA, per germline. The CDR3 runs to 17 residues. Germline trimming cut 5 bases from V and 0 bases from J; bases unmatched to any gene: 13. CDR3 loop: CSVSYWLAVNSYNEQFF. CDR3 DNA sequence: TGCAGCGTTTCCTACTGGCTAGCGGTAAACTCCTACAATGAGCAGTTCTTC.

The chain is built from TRBV3-1 and TRBJ2-1, with TRBD2 matching 14 bases. The CDR3 covers 18 residues. With V trimmed by 1 base and J by 4 bases, 6 bases remained unmatched. Germline values: CDR1 LGHDT, CDR2 YNNKEL (reference sequence). Here the CDR3 reads CASSQVGTSGGPYNEQFF. DNA of the CDR3: TGTGCCAGCAGCCAAGTCGGGACTAGCGGGGGACCTTACAATGAGCAGTTCTTC.

The rearrangement links TRBV10-3 to TRBJ2-1; 7 nucleotides line up with TRBD2. CDR1 and CDR2 (germline): ENHRY, SYGVKD. This CDR3 has 17 amino acids. V lost 0 bases and J lost 5; bases outside the gene matches: 10. The CDR3 loop is CAISESVGSGNDNEQFF. The CDR3, as DNA: TGTGCCATCAGTGAGTCAGTCGGAAGCGGGAATGACAATGAGCAGTTCTTC.

This rearrangement joins TRBV20-1 to TRBJ2-3; a possible D gene is TRBD2 (5 bases). Per germline, CDR1 DFQATT and CDR2 SNEGSKA (reference sequence). The CDR3 has 14 amino acids. Between the trimmed V and J ends, which lost 0 bases and 5 bases, there was a span of 12 bases. The CDR3 protein is CSARDRLARDTQYF. CDR3 coding DNA: TGCAGTGCTAGAGATCGTCTAGCAAGAGATACGCAGTATTTT.

This clonotype was observed at least ten times. The V call is TRBV4-1, the J call TRBJ2-7; 8 bases agree with TRBD2. This CDR3 region has 15 residues. Germline CDR1 and CDR2: MGHRA and YSYEKL. After removal of 1 base from V and 3 bases from J, the junction contained 5 bases not matched to a gene. CDR3 nucleotide sequence: TGCGCCAGCAGCCAAGTTCGGGGGGGGAGCTACGAGCAGTACTTC. Amino acid sequence: CASSQVRGGSYEQYF.